This T cell receptor (beta chain) originates from a study of cytomegalovirus exposure and HLA in healthy donors. On this clone itself: Its antigen is as yet unknown.

Primers included in the PCR were 60 Vbeta and 13 Jbeta primers. This table comes from immunoSEQ multiplex PCR, and its TCRdb copy is limited to in-frame clones, with some not included. The repertoire holds 45,000 to 65,000 clones, with roughly 80% as singletons. The study, taken as a whole, reports: It is likely that the observed cluster of highly shared sequence variants was a sequencing artifact.

V shed 0 bases and J 9 bases; nucleotides not matched to a gene: 7. Germline assignment: CDR1 KGHSH and CDR2 LQKENI. There are 15 residues in the CDR3. Material: PBMCs. V is TRBV18 and J is TRBJ2-1; 8 nucleotides align to TRBD2. This clonotype originated in a young man in good health and CMV-seronegative. The CDR3 spells CASSPPTGGRLEQFF. The CDR3 DNA sequence: TGTGCCAGCTCACCACCCACGGGGGGGCGGCTTGAGCAGTTCTTC.